Here is one T cell receptor beta chain with its context. These data come from a study of control samples from healthy donors and cancer patients. Germline CDR1 MNHEY, CDR2 SMNVEV (reference sequence). The CDR3 is 18 residues long. V lost 5 bases, J lost 6 bases, and 26 bases lay in between. The protocol was immunoSEQ multiplex PCR, while the TCRdb copy is restricted to in-frame clones and leaves out a portion. The sample carries 230,000 or so clones, 90% to 95% recorded once. This TCR derives from a man between 45 and 60 years old in good health. Specimen: blood. The rearrangement uses TRBV27 and TRBJ2-1; D gene ambiguous. CDR3: CASSPTYPSGLKSNEQFF. CDR3 DNA: TGTGCCAGCAGTCCTACCTACCCATCCGGGCTGAAGAGCAATGAGCAGTTCTTC.